This T cell receptor beta chain was captured in a study of OX40 agonist ivuxolimab in advanced cancers. There are a few counts of this clone. The antigen remains undetermined. Trimming took 8 bases from V and 3 from J, leaving 16 bases between them. Germline V gene data show CDR1 as LNHDA and CDR2 as SQIVND (reference sequence). The CDR3 runs to 14 residues. Study-wide results and limits: Fewer expanded clones were found on average in CD4+ than in CD8+ T cells.

TCRdb's copy holds only in-frame clones and misses some; the assay was immunoSEQ multiplex PCR. In the table there are 100,000 to 120,000 clones, approximately 90% of which are singletons. The V call is TRBV19, the J call TRBJ1-2; a possible D gene is TRBD1 (6 bases). The sequence was collected from an adult with an advanced solid tumor such as melanoma, head and neck, liver or kidney cancer. Material: CD4+ or CD8+ T cells sorted from blood, obtained in a trial of the OX40 agonist ivuxolimab. This chain's CDR3 is CASGTGRRYYGYTF. For the CDR3, the DNA is TGTGCCAGTGGTACAGGGAGGAGGTACTATGGCTACACCTTC.